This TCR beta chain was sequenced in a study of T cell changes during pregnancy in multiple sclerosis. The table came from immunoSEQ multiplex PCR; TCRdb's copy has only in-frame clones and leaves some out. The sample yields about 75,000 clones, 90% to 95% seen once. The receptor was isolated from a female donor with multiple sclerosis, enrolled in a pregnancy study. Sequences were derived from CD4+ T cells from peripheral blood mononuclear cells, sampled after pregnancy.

The CDR3 nucleotides are TGTGCCAGCTCCAGACAGGGGTTCTATGGCTACACCTTC. Amino acids: CASSRQGFYGYTF. The chain carries TRBV11-2 and TRBJ1-2; 8 bases are a match to TRBD1. CDR1 SGHAT and CDR2 FQNNGV come from the germline V gene. J was trimmed by 4 bases and V by 8 bases; bases with no gene match: 6. The CDR3 sequence is 13 residues long.